Here is one T cell receptor beta chain with its context. This record belongs to a study of technical replicates of blood from several donors. Generated by immunoSEQ multiplex PCR, the TCRdb table keeps only in-frame clones and is missing some. The sample contains approximately 65,000 clones, approximately 83% of which appear only once. Germline V lookup: CDR1 SGHDT, CDR2 YYEEEE. V was pared by 3 bases and J by 4 bases, with 9 bases between. CDR3 length equals 13 residues. Sequencing input: PBMCs. The receptor comes from a human donor in good health. Some clones in this sample may be carry-over from other donors' samples. The chain joins TRBV5-6 to TRBJ2-3; a weak D match, TRBD2 (5 bases). CDR3 bases: TGTGCCAGCAGCTACAGCGGCCCAGATACGCAGTATTTT. This gives the protein CASSYSGPDTQYF.